A single sample gave rise to the 2 T cell receptor beta chains below, sequenced in a study of cytotoxic CD8 clonotypes in ibrutinib-treated CLL. Profiling relied on immunoSEQ multiplex PCR, and the TCRdb table lists in-frame clones only, not all of them. The sample shows about 160,000 clones, approximately 91% of them seen only once. The sample was PBMCs, taken at disease progression, from a patient treated with ibrutinib. Receptors were obtained from a human donor with chronic lymphocytic leukemia.

This clone was counted a single time. DNA for the CDR3: TGTGCCAGCAGCTGGTCCTACAATGAGCAGTTCTTC. Translated, it gives CASSWSYNEQFF. V is TRBV7-9 and J is TRBJ2-1; D ambiguous. Germline-derived CDR1 and CDR2 are SEHNR and FQNEAQ (reference sequence). The CDR3 length is 12 residues. V lost 4 bases and J 1 base, leaving 2 bases between the germline ends.

V usage is TRBV4-1 and J usage is TRBJ2-7; no clear D gene. The CDR3 has 16 amino acids. V shed 0 bases and J shed 4 bases, with 16 bases lying between them. Germline V lookup: CDR1 MGHRA, CDR2 YSYEKL. The CDR3 region has the DNA TGCGCCAGCAGCCAAGATTTGGCTACCATATCGTACGAGCAGTACTTC. Its translation: CASSQDLATISYEQYF.